This T cell receptor beta chain comes out of a study of a mutant IDH1 vaccine in newly diagnosed glioma. Across the study: Beginning 4-6 weeks after radiotherapy alone, or with temozolomide cycles, vaccination took place. Those enrolled had earlier been treated with radiotherapy, temozolomide, or both, mostly both. Overall study findings and caveats: There seemed to be no relation between pseudoprogression and changes in top peripheral T cell clonotypes.

A note on this clone: Antigen unknown.

Clones were sequenced by immunoSEQ multiplex PCR, and TCRdb holds only the in-frame ones, with some missing. The sample includes around 50,000 clones, around four fifths of them seen just once. The time point here: week 35, safety follow-up. Every single dose of the vaccine, 300 ug of mutant IDH1 20-mer peptide, came with topical imiquimod. Across weeks 1, 3, 5, 7, 11, 15, 19 and 23, patients received a vaccination each time, eight in all. The sequence was collected from a woman between 18 and 29 years old with glioma. The material was PBMCs, obtained from a glioma patient whose treatment included an IDH1 peptide vaccine.

The CDR3 loop is CASSQAGLYEQYF. As DNA, the CDR3 is TGCGCCAGCAGCCAAGCGGGGCTCTACGAGCAGTACTTC. The rearrangement links TRBV4-1 to TRBJ2-7, with D tentatively TRBD1 or TRBD2 (5 bases each). The CDR3 is 13 amino acids. V was clipped by 1 base and J by 3 bases, with 7 bases between them. Germline values: CDR1 MGHRA, CDR2 YSYEKL.